This entry features one T cell receptor (beta chain) sequence. The antigen is undetermined. This specimen comes from a study of T cell responses to AZD1222 COVID-19 vaccine. Study results and limitations: Spike-specific TCR breadth rose after two AZD1222 doses, and depth rose as well. Targeting of unmutated variant regions was reportedly seen in nearly half of spike-specific TCRs.

The protocol was immunoSEQ multiplex PCR, while the TCRdb copy is restricted to in-frame clones and leaves out a portion. Counted here are 240,000 or so clones, approximately 95% occurring once; the ten biggest clones make up 0.5% to 0.7%. The TCR comes from an adult in good health. The sequencing used peripheral blood, collected on day 0 of AZD1222 vaccination.

The CDR3 sequence: CASKPRTASNYGYTF. In DNA form, the CDR3 reads TGTGCCAGCAAACCTCGGACAGCATCTAACTATGGCTACACCTTC. The gene calls are TRBV5-8 and TRBJ1-2; D might be TRBD1 (6 bases). Germline lookup yields CDR1 SGHTS and CDR2 YDEGEE. There are 15 residues in the CDR3. V lost 6 bases, J lost 0 bases, and 15 bases lay in between.